The 14 T cell receptor beta chains listed next were all sequenced from one sample in a study of molecular identifiers for immune sequencing clone quantification (dated by TCRdb to about 2018). Libraries were built with PCR. The data were produced on an Illumina HiSeq 4000. TCRdb cleaned the public reads at Q25 with fastp, built clones with MiXCR and kept in-frame beta chains. Under each unique CDR3 protein, matching rows form one entry showing the most common genes and DNA. The sample table records about 63,000 distinct CDR3 sequences; under 20% of these occur just once. The top ten clones comprise approximately 1.5% of the sample. The specimen was naive CD8+ T cells from blood, with Jurkat cell RNA spiked in. Per the publication, the cell subset or site label means: FACS-sorted CD8+CD4-CCR7+CD45RA+ naive T cells. These receptors came from a human donor in good health. Some libraries in this study had Jurkat cell RNA spiked in.

The V gene is TRBV6-6, the J gene TRBJ2-4, with TRBD2 identical over 8 bases. The CDR3 has 23 residues. Germline V gives CDR1 MNHNY, CDR2 SVGAGI (reference sequence). Unmatched junction bases numbered 35, after V lost 10 bases and J lost 3 bases. The CDR3 here is CATQSQQEPVVSSGSVGKNIQYF. CDR3 nucleotide sequence: TGTGCCACCCAGAGTCAGCAAGAACCCGTGGTGTCCAGCGGGAGTGTTGGCAAAAACATTCAGTACTTC.

This clonotype was observed many times. This sequence joins TRBV20-1 and TRBJ1-5, with D uncertain. Germline assignment: CDR1 DFQATT and CDR2 SNEGSKA (reference sequence). The V gene lost 0 bases and the J gene lost 4 bases, with 1 base spanning the gap. This CDR3 comprises 11 residues. The CDR3 DNA sequence: TGCAGTGCTAGAGATAATCAGCCCCAGCATTTT. Amino acid sequence: CSARDNQPQHF.

The V and J genes are TRBV2 and TRBJ2-7; 10 nucleotides agree with TRBD1. This CDR3 is 14 amino acids long. CDR1 is SNHLY and CDR2 is FYNNEI in the germline V gene. After removal of 3 bases from V and 4 bases from J, the junction contained 3 bases not matched to a gene. The CDR3 region is CASSEGTGDYEQYF. In DNA, the CDR3 is TGTGCCAGCAGTGAGGGGACAGGGGATTACGAGCAGTACTTC.

This clonotype was counted many times. The chain recombines TRBV28 with TRBJ1-2, with 8 bases that match TRBD1. The junction had 5 bases not matched to a gene; V was cut back by 3 bases and J by 2 bases. CDR1 and CDR2 (germline): MDHEN, SYDVKM. The CDR3 extends over 15 amino acids. Written as DNA, the CDR3 is TGTGCCAGCAGTTTTGGACAGGGACACAACTATGGCTACACCTTC. Translated, it gives CASSFGQGHNYGYTF.

This clonotype appeared many times. This chain uses TRBV7-2 with TRBJ2-7, with 10 bases lining up with TRBD2. The CDR3 length is 15 residues. Losses at the gene ends were 5 bases for V and 2 bases for J; bases not matched to a gene: 6. CDR1 is SGHTA, CDR2 FQGNSA, per germline. The CDR3 region has the DNA TGTGCCAGCAGCCCCCTACTAGCGGGACCCTACGAGCAGTACTTC. Protein sequence: CASSPLLAGPYEQYF.

There are a few counts of this clonotype. One base away lies a much larger clone, so this may be a sequencing read error. The rearrangement links TRBV19 to TRBJ2-7, with TRBD1 identical over 8 bases. The CDR3 runs to 14 residues. Trimming took 3 bases from V and 3 from J; bases not matched to a gene: 4. CDR1 LNHDA and CDR2 SQIVND come from the germline V gene (reference sequence). The chain's CDR3 is CASSIGTGGYEQYF. The CDR3 DNA follows: TGTGCCAGTAGTATTGGGACAGGAGGCTACGAGCAGTACTTC.

This clonotype was seen more than once but under ten times. A much more abundant neighbour one base away suggests this may be a read error. V gene TRBV13 combines with J gene TRBJ2-2; 9 bases align to TRBD2. CDR1 PRHDT and CDR2 FYEKMQ come from the germline V gene (reference sequence). This CDR3 has 15 amino acids. CDR3 sequence: CTSSVAGEISGELFF. The CDR3 nucleotides read TGTACCAGCAGCGTAGCGGGAGAAATTTCCGGGGAGCTGTTTTTT.

This clonotype was seen more than once but under ten times. A single base separates this from a much larger clone, so it may be a read error. This chain links TRBV20-1 with TRBJ2-7; D not resolved. Germline CDR1 is DFQATT and CDR2 is SNEGSKA (reference sequence). The CDR3 consists of 11 residues. CDR3: CSARRDLLLIF. The CDR3 bases are TGCAGTGCTAGACGTGACCTCCTCTTAATATTC.

The chain combines TRBV24-1 with TRBJ2-1; 9 bases fit TRBD2. This CDR3 has 18 residues. The V gene's germline CDR1 is KGHDR and CDR2 SFDVKD. With V trimmed by 6 bases and J by 0 bases, 11 bases remained unmatched. CDR3 DNA: TGTGCCACCAGTTCACGACTAGCGGAGTCGTACTCCTACAATGAGCAGTTCTTC. Its translation is CATSSRLAESYSYNEQFF.

With respect to this clonotype: Just one base apart from a much larger clone, this may be a read error. The rearrangement uses TRBV12-3 or TRBV12-4 and TRBJ1-1; 9 bases are a match to TRBD1. The CDR3 has 17 amino acids. V gave up 0 bases and J gave up 6 bases; unmatched junction bases: 11. DNA of the CDR3: TGTGCCAGCAGTTTAGCCGGGACAGGGAGAGAGTTCGCTGAAGCTTTCTTT. Encoded protein: CASSLAGTGREFAEAFF.

This clonotype was seen more than once but under ten times. The chain joins TRBV20-1 to TRBJ2-4; D gene unclear. The CDR3 sequence is 11 residues long. Per the germline V gene, CDR1 is DFQATT and CDR2 is SNEGSKA (reference sequence). Deletions cut 0 bases from V and 9 bases from J, with 6 bases between. DNA for the CDR3: TGCAGTGCTAGAGACTTGGGCATTCAGTACTTC. It codes for CSARDLGIQYF.

A remark on this clonotype: Just one base apart from a much larger clone, this may be a read error. Since no conserved phenylalanine or tryptophan closes the CDR3, a read error is the likely cause. V gene TRBV19 combines with J gene TRBJ1-5; D is uncertain. Trimming shortened V by 0 bases and J by 4 bases, and 4 bases separated the two germline ends. CDR1 and CDR2 (germline): LNHDA, SQIVND (reference sequence). The CDR3 contains 13 residues. As DNA, the CDR3 is TGTGCCAGTAGTATAGAGGGAAATCAGCCCCAGCATTGT. As protein: CASSIEGNQPQHC.

In its sample, this clonotype was seen many times. V is TRBV9 and J is TRBJ2-7; tentatively, D is TRBD2 (5 bases). The ends were cut back, 0 bases at V and 0 bases at J, with 13 bases in the middle. This CDR3 is 16 amino acids long. Germline loops: CDR1 SGDLS, CDR2 YYNGEE. CDR3 amino acids: CASSVGPSGSSYEQYF. The CDR3 region has the DNA TGTGCCAGCAGCGTAGGACCAAGCGGAAGCTCCTACGAGCAGTACTTC.

This clonotype has just a few counts. The chain employs TRBV20-1 and TRBJ2-7; 11 positions match TRBD2. V shed 0 bases and J 2 bases; nucleotides not matched to a gene: 24. Germline CDR1 and CDR2: DFQATT and SNEGSKA (reference sequence). The CDR3 is 22 amino acids. Written as DNA, the CDR3 is TGCAGTGCTAGAGAAGGACTGAAATCGTTTTCTAGCGGGAGGACGTATCCCTACGAGCAGTACTTC. It specifies CSAREGLKSFSSGRTYPYEQYF.